Listed below are T cell receptor beta chains from one sample, sequenced in a study of blood T cell repertoires in COVID-19. Profiled with immunoSEQ multiplex PCR; TCRdb holds only in-frame clones, not every one. The sample consists of about 230,000 clones, about nine tenths of them appearing once. Sequencing was carried out using peripheral blood. These receptors were taken from a man aged 50 to 59 with COVID-19, enrolled during active disease. The CDR3 runs from the conserved cysteine through the conserved F or W. D genes are given only for firm matches. Where a row states a size, it is once, few, many or the class of an expanded clone; other rows omit it.

clone size	J gene	D gene	V gene	CDR3 DNA	CDR3 protein
.	TRBJ2-3	TRBD1	TRBV5-8	TGTGCCACAGACCGGGACAGCAGCACAGATACGCAGTATTTT	CATDRDSSTDTQYF
.	TRBJ2-7	TRBD2	TRBV6-2/TRBV6-3	TGTGCCAGCAGTCGACTAGCGGGGAGATACGAGCAGTACTTC	CASSRLAGRYEQYF
.	TRBJ2-7	TRBD1	TRBV24-1	TGTGCCACCGGACCTCCCACCGGGACAGGGCTCTACGAGCAGTACTTC	CATGPPTGTGLYEQYF
.	TRBJ2-7	TRBD1	TRBV12-5	TGTGCTAGTGGTTCCATACAGGGGGCGCAGGACGAGCAGTACTTC	CASGSIQGAQDEQYF
.	TRBJ1-1	.	TRBV5-4	TGTGCCAGCAGCAAGGGAGGTGCTGAAGCTTTCTTT	CASSKGGAEAFF
once	TRBJ2-7	TRBD1	TRBV6-6	TGTGCCAGCAGTCGGGGACAGGGACGAAACTACGAGCAGTACTTC	CASSRGQGRNYEQYF
.	TRBJ2-1	TRBD2	TRBV7-2	TGTGCCAGCAGCCCAGGACTAGCTTGGAATGAGCAGTTCTTC	CASSPGLAWNEQFF
once	TRBJ2-6	TRBD1	TRBV4-2	TGTGCCAGCAGCCAAGTATCCGGGACAGGGGCTGCCGGGGCCAACGTCCTGACTTTC	CASSQVSGTGAAGANVLTF
.	TRBJ1-6	.	TRBV28	TGTGCCAGCAGTTTACGGACTGATTATTCACCCCTCCACTTT	CASSLRTDYSPLHF
.	TRBJ2-3	TRBD2	TRBV9	TGTGCCAGCAGCCCGGGACTAGCGGGGGGGCGTAGCACAGATACGCAGTATTTT	CASSPGLAGGRSTDTQYF
few	TRBJ2-2	TRBD2	TRBV27	TGTGCCAGCAGTTTCTCTAGCGGGAGGGCCTACACCGGGGAGCTGTTTTTT	CASSFSSGRAYTGELFF
.	TRBJ2-3	TRBD2	TRBV5-1	TGCGCCAGCAGCTCCTCACCGACTAGCGTTAGCACAGATACGCAGTATTTT	CASSSSPTSVSTDTQYF
.	TRBJ2-2	TRBD2	TRBV5-1	TGCGCCAGCAGTCGCCGGGTGGTAGCGGGGGGGAGCGCGAACACCGGGGAGCTGTTTTTT	CASSRRVVAGGSANTGELFF
.	TRBJ1-3	TRBD1	TRBV5-1	TGCGCCAGCAGCCCAGACAGGGGGTACGAAAACACCATATATTTT	CASSPDRGYENTIYF
.	TRBJ1-1	TRBD1	TRBV27	TGTGCCAGCAGTGTACGCCCTCAGGGGGACACTGAAGCTTTCTTT	CASSVRPQGDTEAFF
.	TRBJ2-7	.	TRBV10-3	TGTGCCATCAGTGAGTTTTTCCTGTCAGAATCCTACGAGCAGTACTTC	CAISEFFLSESYEQYF
.	TRBJ1-1	.	TRBV6-2/TRBV6-3	TGTGCCAGCAGTTACTCGCGGGGGCTGGTGGGATTGACCACTGAAGCTTTCTTT	CASSYSRGLVGLTTEAFF
.	TRBJ1-2	TRBD1	TRBV5-5	TGTGCCAGCAGCGCCCGGACAGGGGCCTCTACTGGCTACACCTTC	CASSARTGASTGYTF
.	TRBJ2-1	TRBD1	TRBV24-1	TGTGCCACCAGTGATACCAACGACAGGGCTCCTTACAATGAGCAGTTCTTC	CATSDTNDRAPYNEQFF
.	TRBJ2-7	.	TRBV28	TGTGCCAGCAGTTTTCGGGGGATTGGCTACGAGCAGTACTTC	CASSFRGIGYEQYF
.	TRBJ2-7	TRBD2	TRBV3-1/TRBV3-2	TGTGCCAGCAGCGGGACTAGCGGGGGGACTCTTAGCTCCTACGAGCAGTACTTC	CASSGTSGGTLSSYEQYF
.	TRBJ1-1	TRBD1	TRBV9	TGTGCCAGCAGCGCGGGACAGGGTCGCGCTGAAGCTTTCTTT	CASSAGQGRAEAFF
.	TRBJ2-7	TRBD1	TRBV10-3	TGTGCCATCAGTGAGGGACAGGGACCCTACGAGCAGTACTTC	CAISEGQGPYEQYF
.	TRBJ2-1	.	TRBV24-1	TGTGCCACCAGTGATCGACTACCCTACAATGAGCAGTTCTTC	CATSDRLPYNEQFF
.	TRBJ2-5	TRBD2	TRBV2	TGTGCCAGCAGTCTAGCGGGAGGGGGGGAGACCCAGTACTTC	CASSLAGGGETQYF
.	TRBJ2-5	.	TRBV19	TGTGCCAGTAGTACCTCCCCGGGTTTTTCAGAGACCCAGTACTTC	CASSTSPGFSETQYF
.	TRBJ1-2	.	TRBV18	TGTGCCAGCTCACCAGAGAGGATACTGGATGGCTACACCTTC	CASSPERILDGYTF
.	TRBJ2-1	.	TRBV9	TGTGCCAGCAGCGTAGGCGACAGGTATAATGAGCAGTTCTTC	CASSVGDRYNEQFF
.	TRBJ1-2	.	TRBV5-1	TGCGCCAGCAGCCCTCCGGGATCAAACTATGGCTACACCTTC	CASSPPGSNYGYTF
few	TRBJ1-4	TRBD1	TRBV18	TGTGCCAGTACCGACAGGGGAACTAATGAAAAACTGTTTTTT	CASTDRGTNEKLFF
.	TRBJ2-6	TRBD1	TRBV10-3	TGTGCCACGGAAGTCAGGGGGCCTGGGGCCAACGTCCTGACTTTC	CATEVRGPGANVLTF
.	TRBJ1-2	TRBD1	TRBV29-1	TGCAGCGTTGACAGGGGGCTTGAATATGGCTACACCTTC	CSVDRGLEYGYTF
once	TRBJ2-2	TRBD1	TRBV7-6	TGTGCCAGCAGCCCAGATCCGAACAGGGGGTGGTACACCGGGGAGCTGTTTTTT	CASSPDPNRGWYTGELFF
.	TRBJ2-1	.	TRBV9	TGTGCCAGCAGCGAGGGGGGGTTGTTTGGCAATGAGCAGTTCTTC	CASSEGGLFGNEQFF
.	TRBJ1-6	TRBD1	TRBV10-3	TGTGCCATCAGTGAGTCAGGGCCCCCGACAGGGGGCAGATCACCCCTCCACTTT	CAISESGPPTGGRSPLHF
once	TRBJ2-4	.	TRBV5-6	TGTGCCAGCAGCCTATTGGACAGGGAGGGAAACATTCAGTACTTC	CASSLLDREGNIQYF
.	TRBJ1-3	.	TRBV30	TGTGCCTGGATGGGAGACTCTGGAAACACCATATATTTT	CAWMGDSGNTIYF
.	TRBJ2-2	TRBD2	TRBV9	TGTGCCAGCAGCGTAGGAATTAGCGGGGGGGCGAACACCGGGGAGCTGTTTTTT	CASSVGISGGANTGELFF
few	TRBJ1-2	TRBD1	TRBV3-1/TRBV3-2	TGTGCCAGCAGCCAAATGACAGGGCTCGGCGGCTACACCTTC	CASSQMTGLGGYTF
.	TRBJ1-2	TRBD1	TRBV11-1	TGTGCCAGCAGCTTGCACAGGGGGCGAGAGGGCTACACCTTC	CASSLHRGREGYTF
.	TRBJ2-7	TRBD1	TRBV10-3	TGTGCCATCACTCGGACAGGGGGCGTAGACGAGCAGTACTTC	CAITRTGGVDEQYF
.	TRBJ2-7	.	TRBV7-9	TGTGCCAGCAGCTTAGCCCAAAACGAGCAGTACTTC	CASSLAQNEQYF
.	TRBJ1-1	.	TRBV30	TGTGCCTGGAGTGACGGAGGGTACACTGAAGCTTTCTTT	CAWSDGGYTEAFF
.	TRBJ2-3	.	TRBV19	TGTGCCAGTAGTATGTGGAGTAGGTCTAGTAGACCCACAGATACGCAGTATTTT	CASSMWSRSSRPTDTQYF
.	TRBJ2-2	TRBD1	TRBV4-1	TGCGCCAGCAGCCAGGGAGACAGGGGGATTGGTACCGGGGAGCTGTTTTTT	CASSQGDRGIGTGELFF